This T cell receptor (beta chain) originates from a study of shared clonotypes between healthy human individuals (dated by TCRdb to about 2020). For context, the study as a whole: The cohort comprised a couple of women and a few men aged 18 to 49 years. Leukapheresis yielded between about 0.85 and 10 billion PBMCs per donor. For each donor, CD4 naive and CD4 memory were each run on three plates, CD8 naive on two plates, and CD8 memory on one plate. The study deeply sequenced blood TCR repertoires of roughly five healthy adults to estimate repertoire size and the extent of clonotype sharing between individuals. To increase sequencing depth and limit assay-specific biases, different laboratories used diverse techniques to prepare libraries and sequence TCR repertoires.

The donors were healthy, HIV-negative adults with no recently reported acute infections or vaccinations. Every donor was a Caucasian adult living in Nashville, Tennessee, USA. Magnetic negative selection was used to enrich CD4+ T cells, after which naive cells were positively selected on CD45RA and the negative fraction became the memory subset. Blood was collected by leukapheresis, and PBMCs were isolated by Ficoll-Histopaque density gradient centrifugation and then cryopreserved in liquid nitrogen vapor phase. Analytical flow cytometry was used to check the purity and quantity of each magnetically sorted T cell population. From each sorted fraction, genomic DNA was isolated and quantified by UV absorbance on a Nanodrop 2000c. What the authors observed across the whole study: Estimated clonotype richness was generally larger for naive than for memory subsets. The genetic and exposure-history diversity represented was limited by the small number of donors. Rarefaction of sorted-subset datasets indicated incomplete sequencing despite the large sequencing depth. Only blood was sampled, and tissue TCR repertoires likely differ from those in blood. Pairwise subsampling led to the expectation that sequencing depth would affect the degree of clonotype sharing among donors. About 5% of naive CD4, 3.5% of naive CD8, approximately 2% of memory CD4, and 0.35% to 0.5% of memory CD8 clonotypes were shared across several donors. Compared with non-shared clonotypes, the clonotypes found in all four sorted-subset donors had higher generation probabilities.

About this clone: No cognate antigen has been identified for it. Per-nucleotide qualities are absent, and no much larger clonotype sits a single base away.

TCR CDR3 regions were amplified from genomic DNA by multiplex PCR using the deep immunoSEQ assay. Extracted genomic DNA from each cell subset was distributed evenly across all wells of several immunoSEQ 96-well plates, and each plate was treated as a replicate. For sorted subsets, around 0.2 ug of genomic DNA, equivalent to some 30,000 T cell genomes, went into each replicate PCR. The purified libraries were quantified using a Qubit 3.0 fluorometer, sized with a Bioanalyzer 2100, and then quantified again using the KAPA Library Quantification kit. Each immunoSEQ 96-well plate was sequenced on its own single-read 150-cycle Illumina NextSeq 550 flow cell. From the authors' description of their analysis: Because only junctional sequences without quality scores were contained in the immunoSEQ output, filtering matching that applied to full-length reads could not be performed. Sequences were annotated with PyIR, a Python wrapper for IgBLAST v1.9, and V/J genes and CDR3 were assigned using IMGT germline references. Reads were removed for weak V/J assignments (E-value above 1e-6), missing CDR3, stop codons, out-of-frame junctions, or ambiguous translated residues. V3J clonotypes were defined as sequences sharing the same inferred V gene, J gene, and CDR3 amino acid sequence. Percentage overlap between repertoires was computed as shared unique clonotypes divided by the size of the smaller repertoire. Richness of each repertoire was evaluated using RTK rarefaction, the Chao1 estimator, and Recon v2.1 estimates of unobserved clonotypes. OLGA was used to compute generation probabilities for all TCRbeta clonotypes that the gDNA method yielded from four donors. TCRdb limited this immuneACCESS table to in-frame rearrangements with V and J called. A share of clones is missing; checked studies link under half to unresolved V genes, and the rest is unexplained. The V and J calls and clone size are taken from that table; D and trimming were inferred from the DNA. The sample table lists approximately 2,000,000 clones, around 92% of them with a count of one. 0.3% to 0.45% of the sample is taken by the ten largest.

As encoded in the germline V gene, CDR1 is SGDLS while CDR2 is YYNGEE. From the cysteine up to the phenylalanine, the CDR3 has a length of 18 residues. Of the read, only the CDR3 DNA is kept; its 54 bases are in frame from base 1. V is trimmed back by 0 bases and J by 4 bases, and the junction contains 11 bases that no gene match accounts for. The receptor was isolated from a man younger than 35 in good health. Some clones in this sample may be carry-over from other donors' samples. Here the chain combines TRBV9 and TRBJ1-3; the junction holds 9 bases that match TRBD1. Sequences were obtained from naive CD4+ T cells from PBMCs. The sample's cell subset or site, from its label and the paper: CD45RA+ positively selected. The CDR3 protein: CASSVVPQTGGSGNTIYF. The nucleotide sequence is given as TGTGCCAGCAGCGTAGTCCCCCAGACAGGGGGTTCCGGAAACACCATATATTTT.